This entry features one T cell receptor (beta chain) sequence. Its target is not known. Germline loops: CDR1 GTSNPN, CDR2 SVGIG (reference sequence). The germline V and J ends were trimmed by 2 bases and 10 bases, with 23 bases remaining between them. The CDR3 is 16 residues long. Libraries were prepared by immunoSEQ multiplex PCR; TCRdb keeps only in-frame clonotypes and omits some of them. Here the sample spans about 35,000 clones, 86% being singletons. The data stem from a study of T cell responses to AZD1222 COVID-19 vaccine. Points from the study as a whole: Regions left unmutated in variants are reportedly the target of nearly half of spike-specific TCRs.

Sequenced here: peripheral blood, sampled on day 0 of AZD1222 vaccination. The TCR was taken from an adult in good health. The chain employs TRBV30 and TRBJ1-4; the D gene is possibly TRBD1 (5 bases). Written as DNA, the CDR3 is TGTGCCTGGAGTTGGTGGGGCCCAACAGGTGGAAGAAAACTGTTTTTT. Translation: CAWSWWGPTGGRKLFF.